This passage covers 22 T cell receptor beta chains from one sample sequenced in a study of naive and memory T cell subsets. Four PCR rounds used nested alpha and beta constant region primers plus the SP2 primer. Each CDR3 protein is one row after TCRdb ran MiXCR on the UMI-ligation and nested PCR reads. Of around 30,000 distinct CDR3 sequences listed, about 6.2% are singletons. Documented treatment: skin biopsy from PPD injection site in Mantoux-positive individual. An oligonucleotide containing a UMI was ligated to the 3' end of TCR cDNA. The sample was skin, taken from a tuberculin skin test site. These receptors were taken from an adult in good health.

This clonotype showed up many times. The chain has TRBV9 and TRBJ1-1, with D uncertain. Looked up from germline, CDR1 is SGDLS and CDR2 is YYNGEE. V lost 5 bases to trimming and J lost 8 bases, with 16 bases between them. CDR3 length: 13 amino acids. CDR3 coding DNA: TGTGCCAGCAGTGACAACCGCAATAGAGAAGCTTTCTTT. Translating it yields CASSDNRNREAFF.

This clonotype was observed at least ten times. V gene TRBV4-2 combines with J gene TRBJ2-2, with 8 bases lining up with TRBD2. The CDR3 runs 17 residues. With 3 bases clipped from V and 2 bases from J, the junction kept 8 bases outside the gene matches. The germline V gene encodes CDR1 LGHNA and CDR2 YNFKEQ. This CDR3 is CASSQPQAGANTGELFF. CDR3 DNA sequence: TGTGCCAGCAGCCAGCCCCAAGCGGGGGCTAACACCGGGGAGCTGTTTTTT.

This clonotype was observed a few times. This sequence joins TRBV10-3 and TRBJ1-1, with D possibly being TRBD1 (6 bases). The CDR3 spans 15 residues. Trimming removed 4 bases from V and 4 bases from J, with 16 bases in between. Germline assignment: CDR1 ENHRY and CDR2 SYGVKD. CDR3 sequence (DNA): TGTGCCATCAGTGCGGTGGGGGGGCAGGGCACTGAAGCTTTCTTT. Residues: CAISAVGGQGTEAFF.

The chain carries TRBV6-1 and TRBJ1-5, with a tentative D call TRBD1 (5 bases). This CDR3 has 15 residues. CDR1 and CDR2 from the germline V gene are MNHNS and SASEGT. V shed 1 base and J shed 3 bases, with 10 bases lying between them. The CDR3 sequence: CASSEVGGYNQPQHF. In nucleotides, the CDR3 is TGTGCCAGCAGTGAAGTCGGGGGTTACAATCAGCCCCAGCATTTT.

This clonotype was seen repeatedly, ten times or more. The CDR3 protein is CASSVASDTRGSNEQFF. In nucleotides, the CDR3 is TGTGCCAGCAGCGTAGCTTCGGACACCCGAGGCTCCAATGAGCAGTTCTTC. The rearrangement uses TRBV9 and TRBJ2-1; perhaps TRBD1 as D (5 bases). The V gene lost 0 bases and the J gene lost 6 bases, with 19 bases spanning the gap. The CDR3 is 17 amino acids. Per the germline V gene, CDR1 is SGDLS and CDR2 is YYNGEE.

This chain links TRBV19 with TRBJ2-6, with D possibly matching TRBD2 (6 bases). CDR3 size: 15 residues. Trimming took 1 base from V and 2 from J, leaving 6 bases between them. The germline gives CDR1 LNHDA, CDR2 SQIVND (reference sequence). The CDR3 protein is CASSIGGAGANVLTF. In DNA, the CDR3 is TGTGCCAGTAGTATAGGGGGGGCTGGGGCCAACGTCCTGACTTTC.

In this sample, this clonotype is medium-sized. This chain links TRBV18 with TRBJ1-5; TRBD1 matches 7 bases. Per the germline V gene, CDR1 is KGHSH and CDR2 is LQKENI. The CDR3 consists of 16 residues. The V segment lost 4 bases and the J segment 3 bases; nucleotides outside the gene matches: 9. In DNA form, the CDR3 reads TGTGCCAGCTCACGGGGCCCGACAGGGTCCAATCAGCCCCAGCATTTT. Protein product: CASSRGPTGSNQPQHF.

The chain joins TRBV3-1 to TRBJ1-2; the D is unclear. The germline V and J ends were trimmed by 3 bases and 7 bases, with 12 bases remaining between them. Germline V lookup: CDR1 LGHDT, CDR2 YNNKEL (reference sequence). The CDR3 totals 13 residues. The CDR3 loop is CASSQKQLSGYTF. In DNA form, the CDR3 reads TGTGCCAGCAGCCAGAAACAGCTCTCTGGCTACACCTTC.

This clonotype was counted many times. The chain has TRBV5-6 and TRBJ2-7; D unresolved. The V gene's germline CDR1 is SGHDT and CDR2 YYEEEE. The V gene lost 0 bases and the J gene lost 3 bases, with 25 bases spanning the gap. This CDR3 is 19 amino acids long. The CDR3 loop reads CASSLEDIRQGLAVYEQYF. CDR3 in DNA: TGTGCCAGCAGCTTGGAGGATATACGTCAAGGGTTAGCCGTCTACGAGCAGTACTTC.

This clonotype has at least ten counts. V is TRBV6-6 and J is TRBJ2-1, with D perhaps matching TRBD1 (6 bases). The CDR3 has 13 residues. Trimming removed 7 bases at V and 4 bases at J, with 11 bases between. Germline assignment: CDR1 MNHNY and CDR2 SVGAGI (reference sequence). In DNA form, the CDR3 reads TGTGCCAGCACCGCAACAGGGTACAATGAGCAGTTCTTC. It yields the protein CASTATGYNEQFF.

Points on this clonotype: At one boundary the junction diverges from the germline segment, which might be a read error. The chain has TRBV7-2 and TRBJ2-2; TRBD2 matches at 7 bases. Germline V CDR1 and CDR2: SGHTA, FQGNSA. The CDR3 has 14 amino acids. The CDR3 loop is CASSPGLTTGERFF. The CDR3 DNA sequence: TGTGCCAGCAGCCCGGGACTAACCACCGGGGAGCGGTTTTTT.

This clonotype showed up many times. CDR3 residues: CASSESRGHSYYEQYF. The CDR3 DNA reads as TGTGCCAGCAGCGAAAGCAGGGGGCATTCGTACTACGAGCAGTACTTC. The V and J genes are TRBV11-2 and TRBJ2-7; 8 bases agree with TRBD1. The CDR3 totals 16 residues. The germline V gene has CDR1 SGHAT and CDR2 FQNNGV. V lost 5 bases and J lost 3; bases outside the gene matches: 12.

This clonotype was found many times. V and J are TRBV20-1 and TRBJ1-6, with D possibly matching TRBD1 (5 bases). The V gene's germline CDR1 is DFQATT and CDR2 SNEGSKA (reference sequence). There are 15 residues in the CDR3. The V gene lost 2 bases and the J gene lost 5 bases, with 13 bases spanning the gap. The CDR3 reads CSARSRDLHNSPLHF. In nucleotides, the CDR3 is TGCAGTGCTAGATCACGGGACTTACATAATTCACCCCTCCACTTT.

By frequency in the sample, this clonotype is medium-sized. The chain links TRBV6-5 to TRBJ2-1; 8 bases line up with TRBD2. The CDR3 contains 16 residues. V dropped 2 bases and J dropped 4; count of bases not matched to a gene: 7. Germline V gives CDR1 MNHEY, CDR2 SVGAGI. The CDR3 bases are TGTGCCAGCAGTTACGAGTCTAGCGGGTTATACAATGAGCAGTTCTTC. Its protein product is CASSYESSGLYNEQFF.

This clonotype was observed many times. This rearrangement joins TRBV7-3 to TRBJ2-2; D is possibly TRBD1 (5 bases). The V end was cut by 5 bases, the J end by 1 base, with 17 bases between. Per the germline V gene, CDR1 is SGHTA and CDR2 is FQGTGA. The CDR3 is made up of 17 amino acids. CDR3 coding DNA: TGTGCCAGCAGCCCCTTTGGATCAGGGCGGAACACCGGGGAGCTGTTTTTT. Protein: CASSPFGSGRNTGELFF.

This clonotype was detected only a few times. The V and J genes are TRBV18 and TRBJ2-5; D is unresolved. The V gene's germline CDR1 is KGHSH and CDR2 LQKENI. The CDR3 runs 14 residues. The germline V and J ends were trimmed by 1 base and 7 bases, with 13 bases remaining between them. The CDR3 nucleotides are TGTGCCAGCTCACCACTTCATGCCTCAGGGACCCAGTACTTC. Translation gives CASSPLHASGTQYF.

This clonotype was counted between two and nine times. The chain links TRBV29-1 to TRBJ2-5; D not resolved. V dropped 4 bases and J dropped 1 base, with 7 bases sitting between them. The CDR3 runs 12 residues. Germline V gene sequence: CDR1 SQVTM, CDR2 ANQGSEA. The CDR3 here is CSVGSTQETQYF. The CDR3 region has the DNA TGCAGCGTTGGGAGCACCCAAGAGACCCAGTACTTC.

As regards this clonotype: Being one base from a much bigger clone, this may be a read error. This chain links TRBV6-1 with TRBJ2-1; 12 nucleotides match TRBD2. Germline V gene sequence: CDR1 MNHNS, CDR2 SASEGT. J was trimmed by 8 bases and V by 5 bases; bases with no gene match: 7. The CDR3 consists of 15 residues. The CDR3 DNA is TGTGCCAGCAGTACCACTAGCGGGGGGTGCGATGAGCAGTTCTTC. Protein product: CASSTTSGGCDEQFF.

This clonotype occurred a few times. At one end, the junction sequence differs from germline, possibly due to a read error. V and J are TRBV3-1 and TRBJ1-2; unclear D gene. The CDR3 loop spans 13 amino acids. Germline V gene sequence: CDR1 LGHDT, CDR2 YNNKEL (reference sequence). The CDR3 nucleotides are TGTGCCAGCAGCTCCCTGGCAAGGGCTGGCGACACCTTC. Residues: CASSSLARAGDTF.

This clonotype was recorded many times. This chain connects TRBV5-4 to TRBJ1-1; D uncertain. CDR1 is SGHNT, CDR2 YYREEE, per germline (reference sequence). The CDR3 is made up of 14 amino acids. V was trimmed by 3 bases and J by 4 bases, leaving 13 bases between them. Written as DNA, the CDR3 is TGTGCCAGCAGCTCATTCCCTTGGACCACTGAAGCTTTCTTT. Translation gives CASSSFPWTTEAFF.

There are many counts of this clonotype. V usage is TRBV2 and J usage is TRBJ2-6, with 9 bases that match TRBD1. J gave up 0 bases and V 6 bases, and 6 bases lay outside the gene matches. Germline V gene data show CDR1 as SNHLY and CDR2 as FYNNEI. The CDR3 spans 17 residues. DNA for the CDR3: TGTGCCAGCAGCTGGGACAGGGAGAGCTCTGGGGCCAACGTCCTGACTTTC. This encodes CASSWDRESSGANVLTF. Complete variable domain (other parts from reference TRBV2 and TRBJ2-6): EPEVTQTPSHQVTQMGQEVILRCVPISNHLYFYWYRQILGQKVEFLVSFYNNEISEKSEIFDDQFSVERPDGSNFTLKIRSTKLEDSAMYFCASSWDRESSGANVLTFGAGSRLTVL.

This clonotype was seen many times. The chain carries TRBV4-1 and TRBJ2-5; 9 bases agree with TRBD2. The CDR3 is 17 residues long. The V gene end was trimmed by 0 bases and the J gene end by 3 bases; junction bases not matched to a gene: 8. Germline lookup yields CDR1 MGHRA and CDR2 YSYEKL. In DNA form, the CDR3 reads TGCGCCAGCAGCCAAGAAGGGGGGACTAGCCGCAAAGAGACCCAGTACTTC. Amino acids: CASSQEGGTSRKETQYF.